This passage covers 25 T cell receptor beta chains from one sample sequenced in a study of T cell repertoires in cytomegalovirus infection. Their specific antigens are unknown. From the reads, TCRdb called clonotypes with MiXCR, one entry per CDR3 protein. This table holds fewer than 850,000 distinct CDR3 sequences, 25% to 35% found once. The material sequenced was cultured CD8+ T cells from PBMCs, taken from culture after CMV antigen stimulation. These TCRs come from a human donor in good health (CMV status not recorded). Some clones in this sample may be carry-over from other donors' samples.

The gene calls are TRBV6-5 and TRBJ1-2; D is possibly TRBD1 (5 bases). The CDR3 extends over 15 amino acids. Germline V gene sequence: CDR1 MNHEY, CDR2 SVGAGI. Trimming left V 0 bases short and J 2 bases short, with 10 bases between. The CDR3 protein is CASSYSGGSNYGYTF. Written as DNA, the CDR3 is TGTGCCAGCAGTTACTCTGGGGGGTCCAACTATGGCTACACCTTC.

The gene calls are TRBV6-8 and TRBJ2-1, with D possibly TRBD2 on 6 matching bases. Trimming took 7 bases from V and 0 from J, leaving 13 bases between them. Germline V gives CDR1 MNHGY, CDR2 SAAAGT. The CDR3 consists of 15 residues. CDR3 coding DNA: TGTGCCAGCACCATGGCGGGGAACTCCTACAATGAGCAGTTCTTC. This sequence encodes CASTMAGNSYNEQFF.

This clonotype occurred many times. The V call is TRBV19, the J call TRBJ2-1; possibly TRBD2 for D (5 bases). V lost 10 bases and J lost 4, with 23 bases in between. Germline assignment: CDR1 LNHDA and CDR2 SQIVND (reference sequence). This CDR3 region has 16 residues. For the CDR3, the DNA is TGTGCCACCTCTCCCGAGAGGGCCCGGTTATACAATGAGCAGTTCTTC. Protein product: CATSPERARLYNEQFF.

This clonotype was counted ten times or more. The V call is TRBV6-1, the J call TRBJ2-1; 8 bases match TRBD1. The germline V gene has CDR1 MNHNS and CDR2 SASEGT. The trim removed 1 base at V and 0 bases at J, leaving 5 bases unmatched. The CDR3 runs to 17 residues. The CDR3 sequence: CASSEDTTGDSYNEQFF. The CDR3 region has the DNA TGTGCCAGCAGTGAAGACACGACAGGGGACTCCTACAATGAGCAGTTCTTC.

The chain has TRBV6-2 or TRBV6-3 and TRBJ2-7; D gene uncertain. There are 14 residues in the CDR3. From germline, CDR1 is MNHEY and CDR2 SVGEGT. V was pared by 3 bases and J by 0 bases, with 9 bases between. In DNA form, the CDR3 reads TGTGCCAGCAGTTATGGGGTGAGCTCCTACGAGCAGTACGTC. Encoded protein: CASSYGVSSYEQYV.

Ten or more counts support this clonotype. The chain links TRBV12-3 or TRBV12-4 to TRBJ1-2, with D perhaps matching TRBD1 (5 bases). The CDR3 is made up of 15 amino acids. The ends were cut back, 1 base at V and 0 bases at J, with 9 bases in the middle. CDR3: CASSLGIGANYGYTF. As DNA, the CDR3 is TGTGCCAGCAGTTTAGGGATAGGGGCTAACTATGGCTACACCTTC.

This clonotype was found a few times. CDR3 nucleotides: TGTGCCAGCAGCGGGTGGGTCGGCACTGAAGCTTTCTTT. Protein sequence: CASSGWVGTEAFF. The rearrangement uses TRBV3-1 and TRBJ1-1; no definite D call. Trimming shortened V by 5 bases and J by 4 bases, and 11 bases separated the two germline ends. The germline V gene encodes CDR1 LGHDT and CDR2 YNNKEL (reference sequence). This CDR3 is built from 13 residues.

Ten or more counts support this clonotype. This rearrangement joins TRBV7-6 to TRBJ2-2; 9 nucleotides align to TRBD2. The CDR3 consists of 15 residues. Germline V lookup: CDR1 SGHVS, CDR2 FNYEAQ. V gave up 7 bases and J gave up 4 bases; unmatched junction bases: 7. The CDR3 bases are TGTGCCAGCACCAGGCGGGGGGGAGGCACCGGGGAGCTGTTTTTT. Translating gives CASTRRGGGTGELFF.

This sequence joins TRBV6-1 and TRBJ2-2; a possible D gene is TRBD2 (6 bases). The CDR3 length is 17 residues. CDR1 is MNHNS and CDR2 is SASEGT in the germline V gene. Deletions cut 2 bases from V and 0 bases from J, with 13 bases between. Here the CDR3 DNA reads TGTGCCAGCAGTGAATGGGGACTCCTCGCGAACACCGGGGAGCTGTTTTTT. Translating gives CASSEWGLLANTGELFF.

J is TRBJ2-1 and V is TRBV27; perhaps D is TRBD1 or TRBD2 (5 bases each). The V end lost 7 bases, the J end lost 2 bases, and 24 bases lay between the germline ends. This CDR3 has 18 residues. CDR1 MNHEY and CDR2 SMNVEV come from the germline V gene (reference sequence). CDR3 residues: CASIGGEGPFAAYNEQFF. The CDR3 bases are TGTGCCAGCATTGGCGGCGAGGGGCCTTTCGCAGCCTACAATGAGCAGTTCTTC.

The chain's CDR3 is CASSHWTGADEQFF. Written as DNA, the CDR3 is TGTGCCAGCAGTCACTGGACAGGGGCGGATGAGCAGTTCTTC. This chain joins TRBV6-2 or TRBV6-3 and TRBJ2-1; 9 bases line up with TRBD1. The CDR3 loop spans 14 amino acids. V lost 5 bases and J lost 8; bases outside the gene matches: 7. CDR1 MNHEY and CDR2 SVGEGT come from the germline V gene.

A few counts support this clonotype. J is TRBJ2-7 and V is TRBV19, with D possibly matching TRBD1 (6 bases). Trimming took off 3 bases at V and 0 bases at J, with 12 bases between the two ends. The CDR3 extends over 15 amino acids. Germline assignment: CDR1 LNHDA and CDR2 SQIVND (reference sequence). The CDR3 loop is CASSMGTSSSYEQYF. In DNA form, the CDR3 reads TGTGCCAGTAGTATGGGGACATCGAGCTCCTACGAGCAGTACTTC.

This clonotype came up a few times. The V and J genes are TRBV28 and TRBJ2-7; 9 nucleotides agree with TRBD1. The V gene end was trimmed by 7 bases and the J gene end by 5 bases; junction bases not matched to a gene: 9. Germline CDR1 is MDHEN and CDR2 is SYDVKM. The CDR3 is 14 residues long. CDR3 amino acids: CASTPRDRDDEQYV. The CDR3 DNA reads TGTGCCAGCACCCCTCGGGACAGGGACGACGAGCAGTACGTC.

The chain couples TRBV28 to TRBJ1-1, with a tentative D call TRBD1 (5 bases). This CDR3 comprises 15 residues. V dropped 8 bases and J dropped 0 bases, with 16 bases sitting between them. Germline V CDR1 and CDR2: MDHEN, SYDVKM. The CDR3 sequence is CASRYSGDLNTEAFF. The DNA of the CDR3 is TGTGCCAGCCGCTATTCGGGGGATTTGAACACTGAAGCTTTCTTT.

This clonotype was seen ten or more times. This chain joins TRBV28 and TRBJ2-5; 7 bases align to TRBD2. The length of the CDR3 is 14 residues. With 6 bases clipped from V and 2 bases from J, the junction kept 6 bases outside the gene matches. The germline V gene has CDR1 MDHEN and CDR2 SYDVKM. The CDR3 here is CASSWEGPQETQYF. CDR3 nucleotide sequence: TGTGCCAGCAGCTGGGAGGGACCGCAAGAGACCCAGTACTTC.

This clonotype was seen many times. V gene TRBV7-6 combines with J gene TRBJ1-5; TRBD1 agrees at 7 bases. The V and J ends lost 3 bases and 6 bases, in that order; junction bases with no gene match: 2. Germline V lookup: CDR1 SGHVS, CDR2 FNYEAQ. CDR3 size: 13 residues. This CDR3 reads CASSFGTVQPQHF. DNA of the CDR3: TGTGCCAGCAGCTTTGGGACAGTTCAGCCCCAGCATTTT.

This clonotype was seen a few times. This chain joins TRBV12-3 or TRBV12-4 and TRBJ2-7, with TRBD2 matching 8 bases. The CDR3 consists of 16 residues. The V segment lost 4 bases and the J segment 3 bases; nucleotides outside the gene matches: 11. Written as DNA, the CDR3 is TGTGCCAGCAGTTCCGGGGGGGCCCACCACCACTACGAGCAGTACGTC. Residues: CASSSGGAHHHYEQYV.

The CDR3 DNA reads as TGTGCCAGCAGCTTATGGTCTAGGACAGGGGTTTACAATGAGCAGTTCTTC. Translation gives CASSLWSRTGVYNEQFF. V gene TRBV7-4 combines with J gene TRBJ2-1; TRBD1 agrees at 9 bases. With V trimmed by 2 bases and J by 4 bases, 9 bases remained unmatched. The CDR3 runs to 17 residues. Per the germline V gene, CDR1 is SGHVT and CDR2 is SQSDAQ.

This chain connects TRBV15 to TRBJ1-1, with D perhaps TRBD1 (5 bases). The CDR3 is 13 residues long. Per the germline V gene, CDR1 is LNHNV and CDR2 is YYDKDF (reference sequence). The ends were cut back, 7 bases at V and 3 bases at J, with 12 bases in the middle. CDR3 in DNA: TGTGCCACCACCAAGTGGGACGACACTGAAGCTTTCTTT. Translated: CATTKWDDTEAFF. The full variable domain, completed using reference TRBV15 and TRBJ1-1, is DAMVIQNPRYQVTQFGKPVTLSCSQTLNHNVMYWYQQKSSQAPKLLFHYYDKDFNNEADTPDNFQSRRPNTSFCFLDIRSPGLGDTAMYLCATTKWDDTEAFFGQGTRLTVV.

The chain is built from TRBV3-1 and TRBJ2-2; 7 nucleotides match TRBD1. The V gene's germline CDR1 is LGHDT and CDR2 YNNKEL (reference sequence). Trimming took 4 bases from V and 3 from J; bases not matched to a gene: 8. This CDR3 has 16 residues. CDR3 nucleotide sequence: TGTGCCAGCAGCCCGAGAGACAGGGTTTACACCGGGGAGCTGTTTTTT. The encoded protein is CASSPRDRVYTGELFF. Full variable domain (rest looked up from reference TRBV3-1 and TRBJ2-2): DTAVSQTPKYLVTQMGNDKSIKCEQNLGHDTMYWYKQDSKKFLKIMFSYNNKELIINETVPNRFSPKSPDKAHLNLHINSLELGDSAVYFCASSPRDRVYTGELFFGEGSRLTVL.

This clonotype was counted between two and nine times. The chain is built from TRBV12-3 or TRBV12-4 and TRBJ2-6, with 12 bases that match TRBD1. J gave up 7 bases and V 5 bases, and 3 bases lay outside the gene matches. The CDR3 covers 15 residues. The CDR3 coding sequence is TGTGCCAGCAGTCCGGGACAGGGGGCAGCCAACGTCCTGACTTTC. Amino acids: CASSPGQGAANVLTF.

V is TRBV10-3 and J is TRBJ1-5; D remains ambiguous. CDR1 and CDR2 from the germline V gene are ENHRY and SYGVKD. The V gene lost 0 bases and the J gene lost 5 bases, with 17 bases spanning the gap. The length of the CDR3 is 17 residues. In nucleotides, the CDR3 is TGTGCCATCAGTGAGTCGACGCCCCTTGACGGCCATCAGCCCCAGCATTTT. Amino acid sequence: CAISESTPLDGHQPQHF.

The CDR3 loop is CASSLISSPGYEQYV. The DNA of the CDR3 is TGTGCCAGCAGCTTAATAAGCTCTCCTGGCTACGAGCAGTACGTC. V gene TRBV7-2 combines with J gene TRBJ2-7; D remains unclear. Germline loops: CDR1 SGHTA, CDR2 FQGNSA. V was trimmed by 2 bases and J by 3 bases, leaving 14 bases between them. The CDR3 totals 15 residues.

This chain uses TRBV6-6 with TRBJ1-2, with D unresolved. Per the germline V gene, CDR1 is MNHNY and CDR2 is SVGAGI (reference sequence). The CDR3 covers 13 residues. Trimming left V 5 bases short and J 4 bases short, with 11 bases between. This CDR3 is CASSGRILYGYTF. The CDR3 DNA reads TGTGCCAGCAGTGGACGGATCCTCTATGGCTACACCTTC.

The J gene is TRBJ2-5, the V gene TRBV7-3; 9 bases are shared with TRBD1. Germline lookup yields CDR1 SGHTA and CDR2 FQGTGA. The CDR3 consists of 15 residues. Germline trimming cut 5 bases from V and 4 bases from J; bases unmatched to any gene: 8. This chain's CDR3 is CASSTTGGGRETQYF. CDR3 nucleotides: TGTGCCAGCAGCACCACAGGGGGCGGAAGAGAGACCCAGTACTTC.